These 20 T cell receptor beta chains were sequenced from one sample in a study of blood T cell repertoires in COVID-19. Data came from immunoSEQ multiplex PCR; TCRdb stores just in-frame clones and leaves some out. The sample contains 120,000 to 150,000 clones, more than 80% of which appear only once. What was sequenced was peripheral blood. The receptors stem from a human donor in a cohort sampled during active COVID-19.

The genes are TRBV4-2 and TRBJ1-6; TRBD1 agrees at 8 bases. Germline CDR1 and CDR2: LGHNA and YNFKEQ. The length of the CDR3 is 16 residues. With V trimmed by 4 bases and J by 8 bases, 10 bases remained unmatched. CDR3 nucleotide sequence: TGTGCCAGCAGCCGCGAAGGCGCAGGGGGCTATTCACCCCTCCACTTT. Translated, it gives CASSREGAGGYSPLHF.

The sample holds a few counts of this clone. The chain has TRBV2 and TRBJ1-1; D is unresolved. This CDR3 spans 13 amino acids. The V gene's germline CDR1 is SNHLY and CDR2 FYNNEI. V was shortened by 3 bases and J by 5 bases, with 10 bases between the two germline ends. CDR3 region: CASSEFQETEAFF. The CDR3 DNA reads TGTGCCAGCAGTGAGTTTCAGGAAACTGAAGCTTTCTTT.

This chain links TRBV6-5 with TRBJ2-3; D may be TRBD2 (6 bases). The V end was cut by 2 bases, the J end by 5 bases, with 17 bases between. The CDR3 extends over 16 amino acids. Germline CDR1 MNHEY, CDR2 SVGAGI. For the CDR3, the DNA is TGTGCCAGCAGTTACGGGCGGGTAGCGGTCGGAGATACGCAGTATTTT. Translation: CASSYGRVAVGDTQYF.

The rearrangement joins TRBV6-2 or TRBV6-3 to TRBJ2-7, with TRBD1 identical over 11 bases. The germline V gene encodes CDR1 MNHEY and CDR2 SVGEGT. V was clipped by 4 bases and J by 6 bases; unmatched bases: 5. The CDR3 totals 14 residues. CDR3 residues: CASSSDRGQSEQYF. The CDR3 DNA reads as TGTGCCAGCAGTTCGGACAGGGGGCAATCCGAGCAGTACTTC.

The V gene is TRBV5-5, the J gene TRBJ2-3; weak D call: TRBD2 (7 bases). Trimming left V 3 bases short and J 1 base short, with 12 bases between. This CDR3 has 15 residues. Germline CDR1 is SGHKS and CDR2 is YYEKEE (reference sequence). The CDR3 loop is CASSSGGAGTDTQYF. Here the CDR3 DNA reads TGTGCCAGCAGCTCTGGGGGGGCCGGCACAGATACGCAGTATTTT.

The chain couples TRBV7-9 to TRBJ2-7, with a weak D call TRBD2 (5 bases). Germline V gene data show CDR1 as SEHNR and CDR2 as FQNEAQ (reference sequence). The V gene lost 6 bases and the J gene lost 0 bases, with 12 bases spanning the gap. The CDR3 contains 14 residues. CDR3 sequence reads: CASRPLGFSYEQYF. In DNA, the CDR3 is TGTGCCAGCAGGCCACTAGGATTCTCCTACGAGCAGTACTTC.

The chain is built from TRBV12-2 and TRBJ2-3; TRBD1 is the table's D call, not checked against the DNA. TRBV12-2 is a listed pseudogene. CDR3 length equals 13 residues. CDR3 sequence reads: CASRSQVADTQYF. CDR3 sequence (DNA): TGTGCAAGTCGCAGCCAGGTGGCAGATACGCAGTATTTT.

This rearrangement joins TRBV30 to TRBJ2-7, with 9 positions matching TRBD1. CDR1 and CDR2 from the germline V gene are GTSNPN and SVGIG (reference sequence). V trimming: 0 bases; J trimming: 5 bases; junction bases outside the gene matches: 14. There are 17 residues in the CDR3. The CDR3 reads CAWSVNRGQGTKNEQYF. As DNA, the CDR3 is TGTGCCTGGAGTGTAAACCGAGGACAGGGGACGAAAAACGAGCAGTACTTC.

CDR3 amino acids: CASLGSAGGYTF. The CDR3 DNA follows: TGTGCCAGCCTAGGTTCAGCGGGTGGCTACACCTTC. This chain uses TRBV6-5 with TRBJ1-2; D uncertain. Germline values: CDR1 MNHEY, CDR2 SVGAGI. V was clipped by 8 bases and J by 7 bases, with 14 bases between them. The CDR3 loop spans 12 amino acids.

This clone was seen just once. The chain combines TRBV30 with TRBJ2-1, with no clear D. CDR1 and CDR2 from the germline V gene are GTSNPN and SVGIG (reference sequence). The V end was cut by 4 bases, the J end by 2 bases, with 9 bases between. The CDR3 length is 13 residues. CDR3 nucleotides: TGTGCCTGGACCAATAACACCTACAATGAGCAGTTCTTC. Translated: CAWTNNTYNEQFF.

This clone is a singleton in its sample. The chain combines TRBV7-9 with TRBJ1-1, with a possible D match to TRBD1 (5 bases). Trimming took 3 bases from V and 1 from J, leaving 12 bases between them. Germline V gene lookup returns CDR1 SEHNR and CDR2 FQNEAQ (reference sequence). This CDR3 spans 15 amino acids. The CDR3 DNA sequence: TGTGCCAGCAGCTTCAGGGAGGGAGCGAACACTGAAGCTTTCTTT. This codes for CASSFREGANTEAFF. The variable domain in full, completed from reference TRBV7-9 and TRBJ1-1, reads DTGVSQNPRHKITKRGQNVTFRCDPISEHNRLYWYRQTLGQGPEFLTYFQNEAQLEKSRLLSDRFSAERPKGSFSTLEIQRTEQGDSAMYLCASSFREGANTEAFFGQGTRLTVV.

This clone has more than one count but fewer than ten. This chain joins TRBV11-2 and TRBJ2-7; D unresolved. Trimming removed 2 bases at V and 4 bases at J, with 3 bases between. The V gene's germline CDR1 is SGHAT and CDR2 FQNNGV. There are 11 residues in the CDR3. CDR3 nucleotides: TGTGCCAGCAGCTTACGGTACGAGCAGTACTTC. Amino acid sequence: CASSLRYEQYF.

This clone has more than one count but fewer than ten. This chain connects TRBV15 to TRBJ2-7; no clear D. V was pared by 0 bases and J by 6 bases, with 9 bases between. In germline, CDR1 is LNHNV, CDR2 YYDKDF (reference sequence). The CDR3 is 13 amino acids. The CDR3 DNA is TGTGCCACCAGCAGAGAAGTAGTTCGCGAGCAGTACTTC. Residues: CATSREVVREQYF.

The DNA of the CDR3 is TGTGCCAGCTCCCCCCTTCAGGGGAATAATTCACCCCTCCACTTT. Its translation: CASSPLQGNNSPLHF. The gene calls are TRBV18 and TRBJ1-6; tentatively, D is TRBD1 (6 bases). The CDR3 runs 15 residues. Per the germline V gene, CDR1 is KGHSH and CDR2 is LQKENI. The V end lost 6 bases, the J end lost 5 bases, and 14 bases lay between the germline ends.

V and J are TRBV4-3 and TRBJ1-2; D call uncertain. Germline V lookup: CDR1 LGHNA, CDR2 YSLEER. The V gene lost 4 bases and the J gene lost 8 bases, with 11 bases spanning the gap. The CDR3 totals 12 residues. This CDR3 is CASSPRGGGYTF. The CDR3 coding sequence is TGCGCCAGCAGCCCCCGAGGAGGCGGCTACACCTTC.

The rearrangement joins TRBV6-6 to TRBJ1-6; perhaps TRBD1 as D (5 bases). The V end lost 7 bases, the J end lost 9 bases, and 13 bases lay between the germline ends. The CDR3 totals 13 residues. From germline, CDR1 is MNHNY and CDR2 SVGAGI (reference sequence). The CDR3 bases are TGTGCCAGCACCCAGGGTTTTGGTTCACCCCTCCACTTT. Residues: CASTQGFGSPLHF.

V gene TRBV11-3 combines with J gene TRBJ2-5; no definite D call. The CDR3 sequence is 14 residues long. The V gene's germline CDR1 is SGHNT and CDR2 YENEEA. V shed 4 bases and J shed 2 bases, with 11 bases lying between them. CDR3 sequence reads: CASSSPRDQETQYF. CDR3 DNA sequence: TGTGCCAGCAGCTCGCCGCGAGATCAAGAGACCCAGTACTTC.

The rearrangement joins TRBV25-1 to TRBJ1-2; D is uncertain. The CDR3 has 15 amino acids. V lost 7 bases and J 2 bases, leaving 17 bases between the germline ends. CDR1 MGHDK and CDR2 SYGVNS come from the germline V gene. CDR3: CASKGEAEVNYGYTF. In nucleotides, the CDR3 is TGTGCCAGCAAGGGAGAAGCGGAGGTCAACTATGGCTACACCTTC.

Written as DNA, the CDR3 is TGTGCCAGCAGCATGACAGGGGTCACTGAAGCTTTCTTT. Its translation: CASSMTGVTEAFF. J is TRBJ1-1 and V is TRBV7-2; TRBD1 matches 8 bases. V was pared by 5 bases and J by 4 bases, with 3 bases of the junction left unmatched. Per germline, CDR1 SGHTA and CDR2 FQGNSA. The CDR3 length is 13 residues.

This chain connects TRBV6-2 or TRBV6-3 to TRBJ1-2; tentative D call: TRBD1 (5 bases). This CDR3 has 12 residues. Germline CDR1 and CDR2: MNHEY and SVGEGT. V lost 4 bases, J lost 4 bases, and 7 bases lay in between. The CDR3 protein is CASSSGIYGYTF. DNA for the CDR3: TGTGCCAGCAGTTCAGGGATCTATGGCTACACCTTC.